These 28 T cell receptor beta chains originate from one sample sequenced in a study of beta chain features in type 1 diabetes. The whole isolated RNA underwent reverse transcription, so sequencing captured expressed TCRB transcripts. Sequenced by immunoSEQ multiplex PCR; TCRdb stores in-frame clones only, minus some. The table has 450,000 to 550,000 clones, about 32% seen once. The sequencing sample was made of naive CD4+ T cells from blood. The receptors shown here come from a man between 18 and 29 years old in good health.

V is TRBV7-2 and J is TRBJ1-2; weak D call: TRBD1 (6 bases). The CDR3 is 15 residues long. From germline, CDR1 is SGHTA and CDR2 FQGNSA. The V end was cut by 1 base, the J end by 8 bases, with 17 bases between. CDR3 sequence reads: CASSLVTGGGAGYTF. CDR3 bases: TGTGCCAGCAGCTTAGTGACGGGCGGGGGCGCGGGCTACACCTTC.

CDR3 region: CASSLEPVRDYEQYF. CDR3 coding DNA: TGTGCCAGCAGCTTAGAGCCTGTCAGAGACTACGAGCAGTACTTC. The chain has TRBV7-6 and TRBJ2-7; D call uncertain. The CDR3 consists of 15 residues. The ends were cut back, 1 base at V and 3 bases at J, with 13 bases in the middle. Germline-derived CDR1 and CDR2 are SGHVS and FNYEAQ.

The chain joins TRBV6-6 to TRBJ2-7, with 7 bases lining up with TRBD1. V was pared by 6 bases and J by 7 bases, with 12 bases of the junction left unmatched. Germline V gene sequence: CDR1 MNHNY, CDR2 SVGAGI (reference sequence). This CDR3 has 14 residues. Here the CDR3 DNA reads TGTGCCAGCAGCCGAGACAGGGTAACGGGGGAGCAGTACTTC. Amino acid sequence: CASSRDRVTGEQYF.

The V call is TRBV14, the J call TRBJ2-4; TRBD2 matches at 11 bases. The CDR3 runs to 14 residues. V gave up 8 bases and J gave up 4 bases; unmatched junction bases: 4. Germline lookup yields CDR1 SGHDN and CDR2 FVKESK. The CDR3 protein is CASSRTSGKNIQYF. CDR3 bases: TGTGCCAGCTCGAGGACTAGCGGGAAAAACATTCAGTACTTC.

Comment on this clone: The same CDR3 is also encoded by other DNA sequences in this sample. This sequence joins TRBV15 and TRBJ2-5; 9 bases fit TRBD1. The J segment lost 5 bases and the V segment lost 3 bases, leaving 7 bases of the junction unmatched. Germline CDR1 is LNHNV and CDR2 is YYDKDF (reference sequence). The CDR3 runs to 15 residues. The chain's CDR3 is CATSRPGQGEETQYF. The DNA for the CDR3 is TGTGCCACCAGCAGGCCGGGACAGGGAGAGGAGACCCAGTACTTC.

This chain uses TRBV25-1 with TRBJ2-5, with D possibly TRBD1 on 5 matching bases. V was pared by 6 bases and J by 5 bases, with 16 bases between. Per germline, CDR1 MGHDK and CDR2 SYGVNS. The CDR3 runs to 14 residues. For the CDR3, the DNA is TGTGCCAGCAGGGCAGGGTGGGGAAAGGAGACCCAGTACTTC. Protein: CASRAGWGKETQYF.

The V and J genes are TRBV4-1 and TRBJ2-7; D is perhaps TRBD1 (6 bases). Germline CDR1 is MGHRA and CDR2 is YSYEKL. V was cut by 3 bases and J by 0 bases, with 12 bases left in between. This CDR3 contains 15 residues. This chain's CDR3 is CASSQRYRDSYEQYF. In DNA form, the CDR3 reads TGCGCCAGCAGCCAGAGGTACAGGGACTCCTACGAGCAGTACTTC.

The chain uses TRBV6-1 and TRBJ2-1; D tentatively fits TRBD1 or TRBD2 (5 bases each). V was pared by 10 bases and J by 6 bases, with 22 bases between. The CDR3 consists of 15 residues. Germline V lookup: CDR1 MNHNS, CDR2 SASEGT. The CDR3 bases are TGTGCCACCACCCGGGGCCGGGCCGTCGGCAATGAGCAGTTCTTC. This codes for CATTRGRAVGNEQFF.

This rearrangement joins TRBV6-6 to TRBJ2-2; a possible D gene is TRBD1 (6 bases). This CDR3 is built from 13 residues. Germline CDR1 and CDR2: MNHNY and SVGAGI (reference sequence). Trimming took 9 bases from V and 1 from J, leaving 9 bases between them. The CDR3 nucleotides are TGTGCCAGTAAACAGGGGAACACCGGGGAGCTGTTTTTT. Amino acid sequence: CASKQGNTGELFF.

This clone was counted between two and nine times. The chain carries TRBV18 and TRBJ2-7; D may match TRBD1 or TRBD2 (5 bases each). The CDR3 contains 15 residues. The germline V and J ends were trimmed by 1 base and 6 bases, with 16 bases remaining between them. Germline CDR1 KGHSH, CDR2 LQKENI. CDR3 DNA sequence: TGTGCCAGCTCACCACTTGGGGGTTGGGGTGGCGAGCAGTACTTC. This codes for CASSPLGGWGGEQYF.

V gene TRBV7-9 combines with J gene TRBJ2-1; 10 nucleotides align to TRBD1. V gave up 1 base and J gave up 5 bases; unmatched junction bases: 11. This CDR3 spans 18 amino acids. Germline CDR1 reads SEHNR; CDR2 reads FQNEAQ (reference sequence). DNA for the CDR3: TGTGCCAGCAGCTTAGTGGGACAGGGGCGTCCCCTACACAATGAGCAGTTCTTC. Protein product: CASSLVGQGRPLHNEQFF.

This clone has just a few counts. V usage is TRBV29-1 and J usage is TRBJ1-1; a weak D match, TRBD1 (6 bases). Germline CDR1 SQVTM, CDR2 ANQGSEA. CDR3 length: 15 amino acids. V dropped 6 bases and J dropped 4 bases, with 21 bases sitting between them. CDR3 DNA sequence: TGCAGCGTCGTACCAGTTCCCAGAGGGGGCACTGAAGCTTTCTTT. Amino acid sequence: CSVVPVPRGGTEAFF. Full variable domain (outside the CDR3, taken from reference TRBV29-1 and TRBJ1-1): SAVISQKPSRDICQRGTSLTIQCQVDSQVTMMFWYRQQPGQSLTLIATANQGSEATYESGFVIDKFPISRPNLTFSTLTVSNMSPEDSSIYLCSVVPVPRGGTEAFFGQGTRLTVV.

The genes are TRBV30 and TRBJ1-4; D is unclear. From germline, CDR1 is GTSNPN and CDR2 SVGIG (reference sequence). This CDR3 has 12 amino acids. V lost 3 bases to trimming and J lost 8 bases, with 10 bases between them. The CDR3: CAWSPPAEKLFF. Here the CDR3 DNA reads TGTGCCTGGAGCCCCCCGGCGGAAAAACTGTTTTTT.

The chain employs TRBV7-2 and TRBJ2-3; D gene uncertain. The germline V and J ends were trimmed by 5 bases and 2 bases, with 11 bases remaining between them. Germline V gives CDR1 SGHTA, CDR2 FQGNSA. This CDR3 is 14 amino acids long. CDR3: CASSPSRVTDTQYF. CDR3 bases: TGTGCCAGCAGCCCCAGCCGGGTCACAGATACGCAGTATTTT.

CDR3 bases: TGTGCCAGCAGTGTATTCGGAAATCAGCCCCAGCATTTT. It encodes CASSVFGNQPQHF. The chain recombines TRBV2 with TRBJ1-5; unclear D gene. With 4 bases removed from V and 4 bases from J, the gap between germline ends came to 8 bases. CDR3 length equals 13 residues. CDR1 and CDR2 (germline): SNHLY, FYNNEI.

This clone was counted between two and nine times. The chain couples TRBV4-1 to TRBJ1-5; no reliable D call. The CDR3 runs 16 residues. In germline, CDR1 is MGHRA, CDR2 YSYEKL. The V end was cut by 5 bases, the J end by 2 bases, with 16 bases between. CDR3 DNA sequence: TGCGCCAGCAGCTCGCGGGTCGGGGTTGGCAATCAGCCCCAGCATTTT. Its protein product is CASSSRVGVGNQPQHF.

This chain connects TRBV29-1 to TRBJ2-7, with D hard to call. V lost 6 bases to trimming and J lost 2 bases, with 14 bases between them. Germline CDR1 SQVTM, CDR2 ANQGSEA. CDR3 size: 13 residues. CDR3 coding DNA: TGCAGCGTCAAACCCCTTGGGCCCTACGAGCAGTACTTC. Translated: CSVKPLGPYEQYF.

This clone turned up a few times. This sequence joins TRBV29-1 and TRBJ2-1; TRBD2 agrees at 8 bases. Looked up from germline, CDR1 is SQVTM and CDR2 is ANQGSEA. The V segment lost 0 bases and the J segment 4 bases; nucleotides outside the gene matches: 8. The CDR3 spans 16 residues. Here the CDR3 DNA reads TGCAGCGTTGAAGACCCTAGCGGGCGTTTTTACAATGAGCAGTTCTTC. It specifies CSVEDPSGRFYNEQFF.

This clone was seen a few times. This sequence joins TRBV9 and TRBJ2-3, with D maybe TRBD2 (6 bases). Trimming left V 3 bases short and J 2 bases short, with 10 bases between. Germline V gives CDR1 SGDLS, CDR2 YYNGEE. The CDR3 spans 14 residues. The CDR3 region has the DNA TGTGCCAGCAGCGCCGGGACTTACACAGATACGCAGTATTTT. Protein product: CASSAGTYTDTQYF.

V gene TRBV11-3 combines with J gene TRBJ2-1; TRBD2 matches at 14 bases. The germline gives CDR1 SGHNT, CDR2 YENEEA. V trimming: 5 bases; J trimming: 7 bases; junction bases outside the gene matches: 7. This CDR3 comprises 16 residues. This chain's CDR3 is CASSLGLAGGSNEQFF. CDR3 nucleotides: TGTGCCAGCAGCCTCGGACTAGCGGGAGGATCTAATGAGCAGTTCTTC.

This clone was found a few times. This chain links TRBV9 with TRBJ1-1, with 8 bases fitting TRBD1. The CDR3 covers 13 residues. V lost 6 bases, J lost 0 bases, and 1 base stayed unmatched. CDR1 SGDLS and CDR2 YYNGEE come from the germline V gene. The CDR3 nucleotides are TGTGCCAGCACAGGGGGCATGAACACTGAAGCTTTCTTT. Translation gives CASTGGMNTEAFF.

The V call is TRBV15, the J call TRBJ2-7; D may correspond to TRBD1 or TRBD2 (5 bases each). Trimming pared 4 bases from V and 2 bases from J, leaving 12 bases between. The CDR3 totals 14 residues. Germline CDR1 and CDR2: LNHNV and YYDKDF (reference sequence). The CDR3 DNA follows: TGTGCCACCAGCACAGGGACGGCCCCCTACGAGCAGTACTTC. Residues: CATSTGTAPYEQYF.

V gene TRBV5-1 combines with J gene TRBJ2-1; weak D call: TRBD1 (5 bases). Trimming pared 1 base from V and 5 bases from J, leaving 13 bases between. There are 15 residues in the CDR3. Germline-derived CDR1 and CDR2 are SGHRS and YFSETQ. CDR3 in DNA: TGCGCCAGCAGCTTGATGGCTACAGGCCACAATGAGCAGTTCTTC. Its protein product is CASSLMATGHNEQFF.

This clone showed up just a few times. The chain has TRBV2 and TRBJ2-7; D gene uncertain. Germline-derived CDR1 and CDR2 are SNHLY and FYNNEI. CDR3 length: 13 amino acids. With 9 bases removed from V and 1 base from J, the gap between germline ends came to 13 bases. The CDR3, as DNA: TGTGCCAGTAGACGGCCCTTTTCCTACGAGCAGTACTTC. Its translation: CASRRPFSYEQYF.

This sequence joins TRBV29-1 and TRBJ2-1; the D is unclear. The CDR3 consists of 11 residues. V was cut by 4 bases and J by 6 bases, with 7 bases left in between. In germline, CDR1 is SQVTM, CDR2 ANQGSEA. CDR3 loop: CSVGVGNEQFF. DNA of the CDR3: TGCAGCGTTGGCGTGGGCAATGAGCAGTTCTTC.

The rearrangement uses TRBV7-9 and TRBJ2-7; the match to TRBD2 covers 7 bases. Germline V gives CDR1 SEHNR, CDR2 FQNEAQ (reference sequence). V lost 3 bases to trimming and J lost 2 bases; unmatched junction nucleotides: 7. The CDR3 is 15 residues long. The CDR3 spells CASSFGLAEAYEQYF. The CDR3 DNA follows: TGTGCCAGCAGCTTTGGCCTAGCGGAAGCCTACGAGCAGTACTTC. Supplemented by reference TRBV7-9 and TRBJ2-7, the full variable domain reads DTGVSQNPRHKITKRGQNVTFRCDPISEHNRLYWYRQTLGQGPEFLTYFQNEAQLEKSRLLSDRFSAERPKGSFSTLEIQRTEQGDSAMYLCASSFGLAEAYEQYFGPGTRLTVT.

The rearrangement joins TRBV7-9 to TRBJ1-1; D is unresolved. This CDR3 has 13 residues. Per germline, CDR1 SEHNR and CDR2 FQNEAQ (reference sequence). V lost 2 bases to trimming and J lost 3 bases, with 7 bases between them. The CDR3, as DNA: TGTGCCAGCAGCTTATCAGCCTACACTGAAGCTTTCTTT. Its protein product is CASSLSAYTEAFF. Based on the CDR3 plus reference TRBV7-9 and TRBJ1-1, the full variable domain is DTGVSQNPRHKITKRGQNVTFRCDPISEHNRLYWYRQTLGQGPEFLTYFQNEAQLEKSRLLSDRFSAERPKGSFSTLEIQRTEQGDSAMYLCASSLSAYTEAFFGQGTRLTVV.

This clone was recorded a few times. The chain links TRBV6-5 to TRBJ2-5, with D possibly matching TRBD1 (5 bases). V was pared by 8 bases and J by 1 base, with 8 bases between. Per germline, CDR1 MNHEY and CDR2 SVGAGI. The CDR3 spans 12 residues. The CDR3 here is CASGATQETQYF. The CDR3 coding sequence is TGTGCCAGCGGGGCCACCCAAGAGACCCAGTACTTC.